This record concerns one T cell receptor beta chain sequence. With 60 Vbeta and 13 Jbeta primers, the PCR was carried out. This table comes from immunoSEQ multiplex PCR, and its TCRdb copy is limited to in-frame clones, with some not included. Here the sample spans tens of thousands of clones, about 80% being singletons. The data were taken from a study of cytomegalovirus exposure and HLA in healthy donors. The germline V gene encodes CDR1 MNHEY and CDR2 SVGAGI. The CDR3 has 12 residues. Deletions cut 2 bases from V and 5 bases from J, with 7 bases between. The source material was PBMCs. The chain carries TRBV6-5 and TRBJ2-7; D might be TRBD1 (6 bases). The TCR comes from a man aged 50 to 59 in good health and CMV-seropositive. CDR3 in amino acids: CASSYKGDEQYF. The CDR3 region has the DNA TGTGCCAGCAGTTACAAGGGGGACGAGCAGTACTTC.